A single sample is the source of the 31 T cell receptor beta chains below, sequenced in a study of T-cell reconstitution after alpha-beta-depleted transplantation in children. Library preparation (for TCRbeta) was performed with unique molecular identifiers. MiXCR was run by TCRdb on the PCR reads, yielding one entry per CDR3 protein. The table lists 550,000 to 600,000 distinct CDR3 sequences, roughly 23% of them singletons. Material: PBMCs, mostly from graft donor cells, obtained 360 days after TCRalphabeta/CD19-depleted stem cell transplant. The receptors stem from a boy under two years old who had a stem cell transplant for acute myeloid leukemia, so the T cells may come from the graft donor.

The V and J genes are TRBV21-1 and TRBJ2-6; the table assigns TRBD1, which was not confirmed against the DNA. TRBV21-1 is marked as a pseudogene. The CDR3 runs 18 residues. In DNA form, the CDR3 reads TGTGCCAGCAGCAACGGGGTGACAGCCAACTCTGGGGCCAACGTCCTGACTTTC. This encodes CASSNGVTANSGANVLTF.

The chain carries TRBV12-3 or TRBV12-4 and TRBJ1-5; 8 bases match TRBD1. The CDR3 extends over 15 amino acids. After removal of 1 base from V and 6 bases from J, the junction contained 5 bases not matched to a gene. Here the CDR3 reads CASSLGTGIRQPQHF. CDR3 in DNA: TGTGCCAGCAGTTTAGGGACAGGGATACGTCAGCCCCAGCATTTT.

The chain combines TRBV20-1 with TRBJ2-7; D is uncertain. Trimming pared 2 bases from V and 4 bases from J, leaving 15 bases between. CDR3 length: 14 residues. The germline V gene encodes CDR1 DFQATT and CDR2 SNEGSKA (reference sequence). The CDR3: CSARWGTVAYEQYF. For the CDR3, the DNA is TGCAGTGCTAGATGGGGAACAGTTGCGTACGAGCAGTACTTC.

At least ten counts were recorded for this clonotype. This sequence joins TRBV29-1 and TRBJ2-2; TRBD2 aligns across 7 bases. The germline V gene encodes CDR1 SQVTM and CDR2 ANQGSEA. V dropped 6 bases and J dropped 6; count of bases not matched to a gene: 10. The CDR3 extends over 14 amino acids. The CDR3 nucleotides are TGCAGCGTCGCCTTGGCGGGGGAGGCCGGGGAGCTGTTTTTT. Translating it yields CSVALAGEAGELFF.

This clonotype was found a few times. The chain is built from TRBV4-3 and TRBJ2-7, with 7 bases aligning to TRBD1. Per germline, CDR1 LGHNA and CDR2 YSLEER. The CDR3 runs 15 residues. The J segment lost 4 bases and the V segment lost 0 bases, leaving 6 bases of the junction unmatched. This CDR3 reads CASSQDWGQLYEQYF. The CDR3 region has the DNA TGCGCCAGCAGCCAAGATTGGGGACAGCTATACGAGCAGTACTTC.

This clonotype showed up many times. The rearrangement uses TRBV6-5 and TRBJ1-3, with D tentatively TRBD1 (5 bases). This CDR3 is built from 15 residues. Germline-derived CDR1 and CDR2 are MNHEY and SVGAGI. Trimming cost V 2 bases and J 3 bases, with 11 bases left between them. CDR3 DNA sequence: TGTGCCAGCAGTTACGCCGGGACCTATGGAAACACCATATATTTT. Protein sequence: CASSYAGTYGNTIYF.

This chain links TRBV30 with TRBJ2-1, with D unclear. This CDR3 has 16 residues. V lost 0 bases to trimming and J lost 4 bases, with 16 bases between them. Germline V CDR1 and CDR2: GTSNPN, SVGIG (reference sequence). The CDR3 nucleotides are TGTGCCTGGAGTGTACCGACTGCCGTGGGGTACAATGAGCAGTTCTTC. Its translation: CAWSVPTAVGYNEQFF.

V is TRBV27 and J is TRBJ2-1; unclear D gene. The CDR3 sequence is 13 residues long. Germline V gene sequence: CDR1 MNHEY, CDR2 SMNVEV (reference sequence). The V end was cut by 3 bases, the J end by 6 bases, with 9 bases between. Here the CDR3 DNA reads TGTGCCAGCAGTTTTGGATGGGGCAATGAGCAGTTCTTC. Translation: CASSFGWGNEQFF.

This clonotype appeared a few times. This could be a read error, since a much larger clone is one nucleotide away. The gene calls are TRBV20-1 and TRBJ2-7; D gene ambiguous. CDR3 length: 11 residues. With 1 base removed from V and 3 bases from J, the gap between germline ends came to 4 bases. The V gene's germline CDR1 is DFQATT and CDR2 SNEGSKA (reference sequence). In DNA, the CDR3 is TGCAGTGCTAGAGTTCGCTACGAGCAGTACTTC. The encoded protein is CSARVRYEQYF.

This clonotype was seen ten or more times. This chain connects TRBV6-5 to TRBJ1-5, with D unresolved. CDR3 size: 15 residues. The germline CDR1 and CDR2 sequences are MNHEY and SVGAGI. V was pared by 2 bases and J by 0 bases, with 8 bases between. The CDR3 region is CASSYGSTSNQPQHF. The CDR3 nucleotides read TGTGCCAGCAGTTACGGCAGTACTAGCAATCAGCCCCAGCATTTT.

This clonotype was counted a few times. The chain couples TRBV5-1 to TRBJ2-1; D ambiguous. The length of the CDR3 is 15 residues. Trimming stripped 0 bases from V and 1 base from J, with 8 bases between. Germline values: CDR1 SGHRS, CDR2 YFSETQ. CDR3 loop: CASSLGVFSYNEQFF. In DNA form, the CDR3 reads TGCGCCAGCAGCTTGGGGGTCTTTTCCTACAATGAGCAGTTCTTC.

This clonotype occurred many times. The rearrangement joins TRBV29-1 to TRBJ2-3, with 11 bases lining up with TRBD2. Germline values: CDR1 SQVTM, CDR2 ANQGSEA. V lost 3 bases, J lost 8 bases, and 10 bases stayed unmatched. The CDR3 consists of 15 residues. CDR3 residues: CSVDSSGGAGGTQYF. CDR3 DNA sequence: TGCAGCGTTGACAGTAGCGGGGGGGCCGGGGGTACGCAGTATTTT.

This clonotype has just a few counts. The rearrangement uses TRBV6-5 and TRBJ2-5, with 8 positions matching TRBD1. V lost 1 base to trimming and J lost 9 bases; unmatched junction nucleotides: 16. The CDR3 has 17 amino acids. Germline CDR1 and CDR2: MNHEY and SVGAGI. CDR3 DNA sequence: TGTGCCAGCAGTTACTTCGTGGGTCCGGGACAGGTTGTGTCCCAGTACTTC. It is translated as CASSYFVGPGQVVSQYF.

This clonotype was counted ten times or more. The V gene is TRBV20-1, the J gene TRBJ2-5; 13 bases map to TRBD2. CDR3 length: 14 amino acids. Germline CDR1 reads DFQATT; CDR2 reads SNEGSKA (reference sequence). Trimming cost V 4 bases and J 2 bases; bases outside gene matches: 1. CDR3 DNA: TGCAGTGCTATGACTAGCGGGGGGCAAGAGACCCAGTACTTC. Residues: CSAMTSGGQETQYF.

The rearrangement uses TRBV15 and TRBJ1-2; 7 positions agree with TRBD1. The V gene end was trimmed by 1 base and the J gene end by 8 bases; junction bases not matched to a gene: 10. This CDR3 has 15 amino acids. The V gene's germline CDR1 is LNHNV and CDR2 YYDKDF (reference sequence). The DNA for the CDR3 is TGTGCCACCAGCAGAGGTAAGGACAGGACATCAGGCTACACCTTC. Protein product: CATSRGKDRTSGYTF. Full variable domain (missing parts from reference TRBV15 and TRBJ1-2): DAMVIQNPRYQVTQFGKPVTLSCSQTLNHNVMYWYQQKSSQAPKLLFHYYDKDFNNEADTPDNFQSRRPNTSFCFLDIRSPGLGDTAMYLCATSRGKDRTSGYTFGSGTRLTVV.

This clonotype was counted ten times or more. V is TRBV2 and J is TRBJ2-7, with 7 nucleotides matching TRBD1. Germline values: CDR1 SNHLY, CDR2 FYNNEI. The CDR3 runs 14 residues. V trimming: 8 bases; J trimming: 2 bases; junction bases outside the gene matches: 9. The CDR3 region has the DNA TGTGCCAGCTTTGCCCCCGGGACAGCCTACGAGCAGTACTTC. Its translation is CASFAPGTAYEQYF.

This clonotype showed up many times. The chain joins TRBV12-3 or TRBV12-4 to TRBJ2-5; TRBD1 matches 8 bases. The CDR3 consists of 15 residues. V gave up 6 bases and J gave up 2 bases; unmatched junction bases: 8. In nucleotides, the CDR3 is TGTGCCAGCAGCCCGGACAGGGTTAGGCAAGAGACCCAGTACTTC. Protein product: CASSPDRVRQETQYF.

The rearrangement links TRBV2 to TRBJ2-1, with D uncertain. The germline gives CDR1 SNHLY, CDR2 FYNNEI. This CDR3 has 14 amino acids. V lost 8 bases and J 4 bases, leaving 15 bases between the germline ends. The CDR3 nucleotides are TGTGCCAGCCATCTGACCGAATTTTACAATGAGCAGTTCTTC. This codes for CASHLTEFYNEQFF. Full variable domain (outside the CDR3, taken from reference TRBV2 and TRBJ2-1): EPEVTQTPSHQVTQMGQEVILRCVPISNHLYFYWYRQILGQKVEFLVSFYNNEISEKSEIFDDQFSVERPDGSNFTLKIRSTKLEDSAMYFCASHLTEFYNEQFFGPGTRLTVL.

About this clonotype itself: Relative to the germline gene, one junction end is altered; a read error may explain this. CDR3 in amino acids: CATSFSRGDEQYF. The CDR3 DNA reads as TGTGCCACCAGTTTCTCCCGGGGGGACGAGCAGTACTTC. The V call is TRBV6-5, the J call TRBJ2-7, with 7 bases that match TRBD2. Germline V gives CDR1 MNHEY, CDR2 SVGAGI. This CDR3 contains 13 residues.

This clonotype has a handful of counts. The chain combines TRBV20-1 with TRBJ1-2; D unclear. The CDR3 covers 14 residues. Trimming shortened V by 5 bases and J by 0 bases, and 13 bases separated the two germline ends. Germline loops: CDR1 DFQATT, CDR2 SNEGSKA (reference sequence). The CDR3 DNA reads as TGCAGTGCTTCCGACGGAGGAGCTAACTATGGCTACACCTTC. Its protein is CSASDGGANYGYTF.

The CDR3 region is CASSPKARRAGTGELFF. CDR3 DNA: TGTGCCAGCAGTCCTAAGGCTCGGCGTGCGGGCACCGGGGAGCTGTTTTTT. The chain uses TRBV12-3 or TRBV12-4 and TRBJ2-2, with D possibly matching TRBD2 (5 bases). Trimming stripped 5 bases from V and 4 bases from J, with 20 bases between. CDR3 length: 17 amino acids.

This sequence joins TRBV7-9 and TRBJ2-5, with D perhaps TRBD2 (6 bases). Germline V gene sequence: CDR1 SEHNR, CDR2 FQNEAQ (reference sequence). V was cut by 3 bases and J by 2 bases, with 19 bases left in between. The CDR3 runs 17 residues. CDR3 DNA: TGTGCCAGCAGCTTTTGGGGAGGTCCGGGACGGCAAGAGACCCAGTACTTC. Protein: CASSFWGGPGRQETQYF.

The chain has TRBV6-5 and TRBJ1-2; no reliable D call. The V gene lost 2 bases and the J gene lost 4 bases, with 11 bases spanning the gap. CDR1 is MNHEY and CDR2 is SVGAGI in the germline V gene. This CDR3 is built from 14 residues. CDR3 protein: CASSYRGLFYGYTF. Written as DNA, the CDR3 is TGTGCCAGCAGTTACCGCGGACTGTTCTATGGCTACACCTTC.

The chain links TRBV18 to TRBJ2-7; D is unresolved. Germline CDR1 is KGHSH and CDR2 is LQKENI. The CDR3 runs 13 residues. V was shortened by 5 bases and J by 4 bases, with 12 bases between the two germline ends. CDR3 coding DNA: TGTGCCAGCTCAGCGGCCCCACGGTACGAGCAGTACTTC. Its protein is CASSAAPRYEQYF.

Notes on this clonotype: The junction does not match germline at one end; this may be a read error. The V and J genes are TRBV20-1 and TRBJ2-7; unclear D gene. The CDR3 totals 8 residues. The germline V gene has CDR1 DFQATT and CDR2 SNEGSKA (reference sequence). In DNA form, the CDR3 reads TGCAGTGCTAGAGATCCCCGCTTC. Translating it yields CSARDPRF.

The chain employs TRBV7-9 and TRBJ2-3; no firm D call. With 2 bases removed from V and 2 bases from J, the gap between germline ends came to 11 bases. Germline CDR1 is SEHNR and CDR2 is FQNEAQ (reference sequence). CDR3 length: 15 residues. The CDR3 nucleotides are TGTGCCAGCAGCTTACGGACGAGGATCACAGATACGCAGTATTTT. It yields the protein CASSLRTRITDTQYF.

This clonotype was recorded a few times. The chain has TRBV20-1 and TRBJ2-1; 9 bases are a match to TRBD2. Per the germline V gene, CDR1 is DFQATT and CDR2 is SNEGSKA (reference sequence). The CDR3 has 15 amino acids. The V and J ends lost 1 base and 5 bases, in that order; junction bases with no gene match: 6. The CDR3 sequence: CSARGLAGPDNEQFF. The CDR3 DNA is TGCAGTGCTAGAGGTCTAGCGGGGCCCGACAATGAGCAGTTCTTC.

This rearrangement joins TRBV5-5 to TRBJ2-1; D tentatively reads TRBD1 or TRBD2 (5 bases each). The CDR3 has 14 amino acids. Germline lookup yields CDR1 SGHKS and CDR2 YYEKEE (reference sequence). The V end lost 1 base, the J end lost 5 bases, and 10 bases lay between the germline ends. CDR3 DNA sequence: TGTGCCAGCAGCTTGTGGGGGACGGACAATGAGCAGTTCTTC. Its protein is CASSLWGTDNEQFF.

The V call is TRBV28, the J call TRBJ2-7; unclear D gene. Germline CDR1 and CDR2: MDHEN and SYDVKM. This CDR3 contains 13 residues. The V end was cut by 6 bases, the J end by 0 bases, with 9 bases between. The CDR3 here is CASSDKFSYEQYV. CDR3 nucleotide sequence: TGTGCCAGCAGCGACAAATTCTCCTACGAGCAGTACGTC.

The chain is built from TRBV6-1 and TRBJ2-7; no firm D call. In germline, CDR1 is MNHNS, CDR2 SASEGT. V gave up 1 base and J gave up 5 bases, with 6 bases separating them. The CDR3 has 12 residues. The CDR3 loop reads CASSEGLNEQYV. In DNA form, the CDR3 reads TGTGCCAGCAGTGAAGGCCTAAACGAGCAGTACGTC.

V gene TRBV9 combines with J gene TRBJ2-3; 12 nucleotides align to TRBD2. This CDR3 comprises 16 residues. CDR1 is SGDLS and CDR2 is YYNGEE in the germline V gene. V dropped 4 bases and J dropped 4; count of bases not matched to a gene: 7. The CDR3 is CASSLPGLAGADTQYF. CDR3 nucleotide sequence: TGTGCCAGCAGCTTACCGGGACTAGCGGGCGCAGATACGCAGTATTTT.